These 5 T cell receptor beta chains originate from one sample sequenced in a study of T cell changes during pregnancy in multiple sclerosis. TCRdb's copy holds only in-frame clones and misses some; the assay was immunoSEQ multiplex PCR. The sample has roughly 72,000 clones; around 90% are singletons. This material consisted of CD4+ T cells from peripheral blood mononuclear cells, taken before pregnancy. These receptors were obtained from a female donor with multiple sclerosis, enrolled in a pregnancy study.

The J gene is TRBJ1-2, the V gene TRBV29-1; the match to TRBD1 covers 8 bases. The CDR3 runs to 17 residues. Germline CDR1 SQVTM, CDR2 ANQGSEA. V was clipped by 6 bases and J by 2 bases; unmatched bases: 17. The CDR3 DNA reads TGCAGCGTGGAACCGCCCCTTGGACAGGGAACAAACTATGGCTACACCTTC. Translation gives CSVEPPLGQGTNYGYTF.

This clone was recorded once. The chain employs TRBV5-1 and TRBJ1-3; TRBD1 agrees at 7 bases. Trimming took 0 bases from V and 1 from J; bases not matched to a gene: 4. Germline V gene sequence: CDR1 SGHRS, CDR2 YFSETQ. The CDR3 length is 16 residues. This CDR3 is CASSLAGQASGNTIYF. The CDR3 DNA reads as TGCGCCAGCAGCTTGGCCGGACAGGCTTCTGGAAACACCATATATTTT.

The chain is built from TRBV7-2 and TRBJ1-5; D is ambiguous. Germline CDR1 SGHTA, CDR2 FQGNSA. The CDR3 length is 14 residues. V shed 6 bases and J shed 7 bases, with 16 bases lying between them. DNA for the CDR3: TGTGCCAGCAGTTCAGCGGGTGGCGGGCAGCCCCAGCATTTT. Its protein product is CASSSAGGGQPQHF.

The chain employs TRBV29-1 and TRBJ2-1, with a weak D call TRBD2 (5 bases). Trimming pared 2 bases from V and 5 bases from J, leaving 13 bases between. Germline CDR1 reads SQVTM; CDR2 reads ANQGSEA. The CDR3 spans 14 residues. The CDR3 region is CSVESRVWDNEQFF. The DNA of the CDR3 is TGCAGCGTTGAATCGAGGGTCTGGGACAATGAGCAGTTCTTC.

CDR3 loop: CASSSLGQGSYEQYF. DNA of the CDR3: TGTGCCAGCAGTTCCCTGGGACAGGGTTCCTACGAGCAGTACTTC. The rearrangement uses TRBV27 and TRBJ2-7; 9 nucleotides line up with TRBD1. J was trimmed by 1 base and V by 4 bases; bases with no gene match: 5. Looked up from germline, CDR1 is MNHEY and CDR2 is SMNVEV (reference sequence). The CDR3 is 15 amino acids.